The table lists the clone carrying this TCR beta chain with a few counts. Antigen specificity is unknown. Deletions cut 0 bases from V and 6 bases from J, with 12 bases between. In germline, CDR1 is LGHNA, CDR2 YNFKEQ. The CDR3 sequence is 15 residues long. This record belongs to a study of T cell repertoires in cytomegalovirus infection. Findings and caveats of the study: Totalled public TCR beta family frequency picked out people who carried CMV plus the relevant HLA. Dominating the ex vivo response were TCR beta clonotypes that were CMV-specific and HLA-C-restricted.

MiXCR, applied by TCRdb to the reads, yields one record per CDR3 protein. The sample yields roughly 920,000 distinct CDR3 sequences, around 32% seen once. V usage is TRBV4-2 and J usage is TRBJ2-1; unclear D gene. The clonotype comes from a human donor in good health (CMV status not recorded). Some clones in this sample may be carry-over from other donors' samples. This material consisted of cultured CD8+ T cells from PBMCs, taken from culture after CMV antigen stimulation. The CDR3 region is CASSQETSAINEQFF. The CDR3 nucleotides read TGTGCCAGCAGCCAAGAAACCTCCGCGATCAATGAGCAGTTCTTC.